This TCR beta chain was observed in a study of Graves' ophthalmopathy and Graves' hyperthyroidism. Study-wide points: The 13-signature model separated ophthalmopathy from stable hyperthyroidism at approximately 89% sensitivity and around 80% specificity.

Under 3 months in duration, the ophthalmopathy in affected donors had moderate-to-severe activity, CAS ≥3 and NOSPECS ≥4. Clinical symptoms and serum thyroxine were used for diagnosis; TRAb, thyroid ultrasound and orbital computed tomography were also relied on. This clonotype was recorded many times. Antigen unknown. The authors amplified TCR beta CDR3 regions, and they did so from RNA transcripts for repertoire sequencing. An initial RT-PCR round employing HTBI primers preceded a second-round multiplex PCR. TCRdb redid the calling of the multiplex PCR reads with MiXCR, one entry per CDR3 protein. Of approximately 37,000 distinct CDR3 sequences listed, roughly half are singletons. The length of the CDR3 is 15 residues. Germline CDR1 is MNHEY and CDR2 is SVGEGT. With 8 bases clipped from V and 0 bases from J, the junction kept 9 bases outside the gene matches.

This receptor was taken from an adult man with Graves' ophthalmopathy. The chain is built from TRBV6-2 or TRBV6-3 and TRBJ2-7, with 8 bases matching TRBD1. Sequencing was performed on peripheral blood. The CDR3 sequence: CASAFGQGASYEQYV. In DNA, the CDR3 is TGTGCCAGCGCATTTGGACAGGGCGCCTCCTACGAGCAGTACGTC.